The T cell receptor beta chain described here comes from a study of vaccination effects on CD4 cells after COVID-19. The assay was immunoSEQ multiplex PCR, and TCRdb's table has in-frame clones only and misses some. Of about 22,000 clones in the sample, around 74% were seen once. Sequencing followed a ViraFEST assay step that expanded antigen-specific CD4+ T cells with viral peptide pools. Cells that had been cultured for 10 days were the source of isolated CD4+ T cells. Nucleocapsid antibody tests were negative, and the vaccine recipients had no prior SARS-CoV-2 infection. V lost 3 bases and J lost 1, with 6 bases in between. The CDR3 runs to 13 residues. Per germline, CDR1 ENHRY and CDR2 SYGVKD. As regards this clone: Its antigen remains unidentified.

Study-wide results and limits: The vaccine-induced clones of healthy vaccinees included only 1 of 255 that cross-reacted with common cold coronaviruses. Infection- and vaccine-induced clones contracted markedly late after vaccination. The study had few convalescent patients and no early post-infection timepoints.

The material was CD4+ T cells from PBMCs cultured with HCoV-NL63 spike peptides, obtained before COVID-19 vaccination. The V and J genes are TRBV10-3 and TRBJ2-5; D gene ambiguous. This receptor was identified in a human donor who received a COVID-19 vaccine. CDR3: CAISDLGQETQYF. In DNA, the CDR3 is TGTGCCATCAGTGATTTAGGCCAAGAGACCCAGTACTTC.